This entry describes one T cell receptor (beta chain). Primers for the PCR totalled 60 Vbeta and 13 Jbeta. Sequencing used immunoSEQ multiplex PCR; TCRdb keeps in-frame clones, though not all of them. The sample yields roughly 130,000 clones, more than 8% seen once. This specimen comes from a study of cytomegalovirus exposure and HLA in healthy donors. About the study: Researchers previously reported finding more than 100 million unique TCR beta sequences from some 180 million T cells.

With V trimmed by 0 bases and J by 4 bases, 5 bases remained unmatched. Germline V gives CDR1 SGHDT, CDR2 YYEEEE. The CDR3 length is 15 residues. This TCR derives from a middle-aged man in good health and CMV-seronegative. Specimen: PBMCs. This sequence joins TRBV5-6 and TRBJ2-3; 7 bases agree with TRBD2. CDR3 loop: CASSLELGGADTQYF. CDR3 DNA sequence: TGTGCCAGCAGCTTGGAACTGGGGGGGGCAGATACGCAGTATTTT.